Given below is one T cell receptor beta chain in context. At least ten counts were recorded for this clonotype. Its cognate antigen has yet to be identified. No per-base quality is available; no much larger clone lies one base away. This specimen belongs to a study of T cells in Graves' hyperthyroidism and ophthalmopathy (dated by TCRdb to the late 2010s). Looking at the study overall: Peripheral blood was sampled at the time of initial diagnosis, prior to any treatment. For training and testing, the 110 or so patients in the discovery cohort were randomly divided in a 7:3 ratio. After blood sampling, hyperthyroidism patients were treated with methimazole at a starting dose of 30 mg daily, and ophthalmopathy patients were treated with high-dose intravenous methylprednisolone. An independent validation cohort of under 20 hyperthyroidism patients and approximately 15 patients who later progressed to ophthalmopathy tested prospective prediction of ophthalmopathy. TCR V-J signatures able to tell the groups apart were searched for in a discovery cohort of approximately 95 patients, of whom over 40 had Graves' ophthalmopathy and roughly 58 had stable Graves' hyperthyroidism. In several Graves' hyperthyroidism patients, the study also compared T-cell repertoires from thyroid tissue with T-cell repertoires from blood. According to the paper, TCR Vbeta CDR3 sequencing was carried out on 135 peripheral blood samples, which came from fewer than 50 ophthalmopathy, 80 or so hyperthyroidism and approximately 17 progressor patients.

The paper's findings and limits, for the study overall: In validation, the model predicted progression to ophthalmopathy a median of about 6 months before onset, with approximately 71% sensitivity and nearly 75% specificity. Ophthalmopathy was separated from stable hyperthyroidism by a 13 V-J signature model, with roughly 88% sensitivity and about 81% specificity obtained in cross-validation and 80%/75% obtained in testing. Sample size was not statistically predetermined, and blinding of investigators to group allocation was not performed. Most expanded thyroid clonotypes (frequency above 0.001) were also found in blood, which suggests that blood repertoires may mirror thyroid immune responses.

TCR beta CDR3 regions were amplified from RNA transcripts. The first round of RT-PCR for the TCR CDR3 was performed with the HTBI primer set and the Qiagen OneStep RT-PCR kit. The libraries were constructed in a second round of multiplex PCR and then size-selected and purified. The libraries were sequenced on an Illumina HiSeq2000 using paired-end 100 bp reads. Per the source publication's procedure: Raw data were processed with SOAPnuke, discarding reads with adapters, uncalled bases, mean Phred below 15, or no exact constant-primer or identifier match. COPE v1.2.5 was used to merge the high-quality paired reads, and each unique nucleotide sequence was defined as a clonotype. Clonotypes were aligned to IMGT TRBV, TRBD and TRBJ reference segments using MiTCR v1.1. The analysis included only V-J combinations with a frequency above 0.0001, which together covered 99% to 99.2% of the repertoires. A TCS score was defined as the ratio of F50 (clonal expansion) to E x V (chaos), with BLOSUM62-based TCRdist applied between CDR3 peptides within each V-J. Welch's t-statistics and random forest reduced fewer than 600 V-J features to about 13, which were used in a naive Bayes classifier (R e1071). Through fastp at Q25 and MiXCR, TCRdb rebuilt clones from the public reads, retaining in-frame beta chains. All rows with the same CDR3 protein become a single entry with the most common DNA and genes. It is TCRdb's table, rather than the study itself, that gives the V and J calls and clone size. The sample records 500,000 to 650,000 distinct CDR3 sequences, roughly a sixth of which are singletons. The biggest ten clones account for 15% to 20% of the sample.

Ophthalmopathy patients had moderately to severely active disease, with a Clinical Activity Score of 3 or more, a NOSPECS grade of 4 or more, and a disease duration of less than 3 months. Exclusion was applied to patients with uncontrolled infections, other autoimmune diseases, pregnancy or lactation. Diagnoses were based on clinical symptoms, serum thyroxine and TRAb, thyroid ultrasound and orbital computed tomography. PBMCs were separated from 8 to 10 ml of fresh peripheral blood using Ficoll-Paque density gradient centrifugation. Trizol reagent was used to extract total RNA, and RNA quality was then checked on an Agilent 2100 Bioanalyzer. Including the terminal cysteine and phenylalanine, the CDR3 comprises 15 residues. Only the CDR3 DNA is retained, 45 bases long and in frame from the first base. CDR1 MNHNS and CDR2 SASEGT are derived from the germline V gene. V is pruned by 5 bases and J by 4 bases, leaving 5 bases of the junction without a gene match.

The chain joins TRBV6-1 to TRBJ2-2, with 9 bases in between that match TRBD1. The specimen was blood. This TCR was recovered from a young woman with Graves' ophthalmopathy. The CDR3 region has the sequence CASSYGTGFTGELFF. Read as DNA, the sequence is TGTGCCAGCAGTTACGGGACAGGGTTCACCGGGGAGCTGTTTTTT.